The 27 T cell receptor beta chains listed next were all sequenced from one sample in a study of vaccination effects on CD4 cells after COVID-19. These receptors' targets are unknown. Cells that had been cultured for roughly ten days were the source of isolated CD4+ T cells. TCRdb's table, derived via immunoSEQ multiplex PCR, lists solely in-frame clones and lacks some. The table lists tens of thousands of clones, roughly 74% of them singletons. The specimen was CD4+ T cells from PBMCs cultured without peptide, collected before COVID-19 vaccination. The receptor source for this set is a human donor who received a COVID-19 vaccine.

The genes are TRBV5-4 and TRBJ1-2; 7 bases are shared with TRBD1. V was clipped by 3 bases and J by 4 bases; unmatched bases: 21. Per the germline V gene, CDR1 is SGHNT and CDR2 is YYREEE (reference sequence). This CDR3 comprises 19 residues. CDR3 protein: CASSYDQNRGSVRTYGYTF. CDR3 sequence (DNA): TGTGCCAGCAGCTACGACCAGAACAGGGGTTCGGTGAGGACCTATGGCTACACCTTC.

The chain couples TRBV3-1 (or the pseudogene TRBV3-2) to TRBJ1-2, with a weak D call TRBD1 (5 bases). Germline V gives CDR1 LGHDT, CDR2 YNNKEL (reference sequence). CDR3 length: 13 amino acids. Trimming took 4 bases from V and 3 from J, leaving 9 bases between them. In DNA form, the CDR3 reads TGTGCCAGCAGCCTACAGGACTACTATGGCTACACCTTC. Residues: CASSLQDYYGYTF.

This clone was picked up a small number of times. The chain links TRBV7-2 to TRBJ2-1, with 7 nucleotides matching TRBD2. The CDR3 covers 17 residues. CDR1 and CDR2 from the germline V gene are SGHTA and FQGNSA. V was clipped by 2 bases and J by 0 bases; unmatched bases: 7. CDR3 residues: CASSLRDGGSSYNEQFF. CDR3 nucleotides: TGTGCCAGCAGCTTACGAGACGGGGGGAGCTCCTACAATGAGCAGTTCTTC. The full variable domain, in which reference TRBV7-2 and TRBJ2-1 provide the parts outside the CDR3, is GAGVSQSPSNKVTEKGKDVELRCDPISGHTALYWYRQSLGQGLEFLIYFQGNSAPDKSGLPSDRFSAERTGGSVSTLTIQRTQQEDSAVYLCASSLRDGGSSYNEQFFGPGTRLTVL.

V is TRBV3-1 (or the pseudogene TRBV3-2) and J is TRBJ1-2; no clear D. Germline V gives CDR1 LGHDT, CDR2 YNNKEL (reference sequence). V dropped 4 bases and J dropped 4 bases, with 16 bases sitting between them. The CDR3 is 15 residues long. CDR3 bases: TGTGCCAGCAGCCCTTTAGTGGGAAGTACCTATGGCTACACCTTC. Amino acids: CASSPLVGSTYGYTF.

V gene TRBV5-1 combines with J gene TRBJ2-5, with 7 bases that match TRBD1. CDR3 length equals 14 residues. Germline V CDR1 and CDR2: SGHRS, YFSETQ. V shed 3 bases, J shed 5 bases, and the junction held 7 bases outside the gene matches. The CDR3 protein is CASSYGQERETQYF. As DNA, the CDR3 is TGCGCCAGCAGCTACGGACAGGAAAGGGAGACCCAGTACTTC. Full variable domain (outside the CDR3, taken from reference TRBV5-1 and TRBJ2-5): KAGVTQTPRYLIKTRGQQVTLSCSPISGHRSVSWYQQTPGQGLQFLFEYFSETQRNKGNFPGRFSGRQFSNSRSEMNVSTLELGDSALYLCASSYGQERETQYFGPGTRLLVL.

The J gene is TRBJ2-3, the V gene TRBV2; no reliable D call. The V gene lost 1 base and the J gene lost 0 bases, with 2 bases spanning the gap. The CDR3 extends over 13 amino acids. Germline values: CDR1 SNHLY, CDR2 FYNNEI. Written as DNA, the CDR3 is TGTGCCAGCAGTGAAGTCAGCACAGATACGCAGTATTTT. Translated: CASSEVSTDTQYF.

Of note for this clone: Other nucleotide sequences in the sample specify the same CDR3. The rearrangement uses TRBV28 and TRBJ1-2; D gene ambiguous. V shed 1 base and J shed 4 bases, with 7 bases lying between them. Looked up from germline, CDR1 is MDHEN and CDR2 is SYDVKM. This CDR3 is built from 13 residues. The CDR3 sequence is CASSLSLLYGYTF. CDR3 nucleotide sequence: TGTGCCAGCAGTTTATCCCTTCTCTATGGCTACACCTTC.

With regard to this clone: This sequence may be a read error, since a much larger clone differs from it by one base. This rearrangement joins TRBV5-1 to TRBJ1-1; the D gene is possibly TRBD1 (6 bases). In germline, CDR1 is SGHRS, CDR2 YFSETQ. The CDR3 contains 13 residues. Trimming took off 0 bases at V and 4 bases at J, with 7 bases between the two ends. The CDR3 protein is CASSLDRATEAFF. DNA for the CDR3: TGCGCCAGCAGCTTGGACAGGGCCACTGAAGCTTTCTTT. Supplemented by reference TRBV5-1 and TRBJ1-1, the full variable domain reads KAGVTQTPRYLIKTRGQQVTLSCSPISGHRSVSWYQQTPGQGLQFLFEYFSETQRNKGNFPGRFSGRQFSNSRSEMNVSTLELGDSALYLCASSLDRATEAFFGQGTRLTVV.

The chain employs TRBV3-1 (or the pseudogene TRBV3-2) and TRBJ1-2; 7 nucleotides agree with TRBD1. This CDR3 has 15 residues. The V gene end was trimmed by 1 base and the J gene end by 2 bases; junction bases not matched to a gene: 4. Per germline, CDR1 LGHDT and CDR2 YNNKEL (reference sequence). The CDR3 is CASSQGGRGNYGYTF. CDR3 DNA: TGTGCCAGCAGCCAAGGGGGCAGGGGGAACTATGGCTACACCTTC.

V gene TRBV10-2 combines with J gene TRBJ1-2; 7 bases align to TRBD1. With 0 bases clipped from V and 4 bases from J, the junction kept 5 bases outside the gene matches. The CDR3 is made up of 15 amino acids. Looked up from germline, CDR1 is WSHSY and CDR2 is SAAADI. The CDR3 DNA sequence: TGCGCCAGCAGTGAGTCGAACAGGGGAAGCTATGGCTACACCTTC. This sequence encodes CASSESNRGSYGYTF.

This chain uses TRBV6-5 with TRBJ2-3; TRBD2 matches 8 bases. Germline V gene lookup returns CDR1 MNHEY and CDR2 SVGAGI. The CDR3 spans 15 residues. V lost 6 bases, J lost 0 bases, and 5 bases stayed unmatched. The DNA of the CDR3 is TGTGCCAGCAGCAATAGCGGGGCTAGCACAGATACGCAGTATTTT. The encoded protein is CASSNSGASTDTQYF.

This sequence joins TRBV3-1 (or the pseudogene TRBV3-2) and TRBJ1-5; 7 bases map to TRBD1. Germline assignment: CDR1 LGHDT and CDR2 YNNKEL (reference sequence). V gave up 4 bases and J gave up 4 bases; unmatched junction bases: 4. The CDR3 spans 14 residues. CDR3 DNA: TGTGCCAGCAGCCTTGGGACAGTAAATCAGCCCCAGCATTTT. It yields the protein CASSLGTVNQPQHF.

The J gene is TRBJ1-6, the V gene TRBV6-2 or TRBV6-3, with a possible D match to TRBD1 (5 bases). The CDR3 totals 17 residues. Trimming left V 0 bases short and J 11 bases short, with 20 bases between. CDR1 is MNHEY and CDR2 is SVGEGT in the germline V gene. The CDR3, as DNA: TGTGCCAGCAGTTACTCTACAGGACCATTGCAATTGCCACCCCTCCACTTT. Residues: CASSYSTGPLQLPPLHF.

This rearrangement joins TRBV20-1 to TRBJ2-3; D is undetermined. Trimming took 3 bases from V and 0 from J, leaving 13 bases between them. The CDR3 is 15 amino acids. The V gene's germline CDR1 is DFQATT and CDR2 SNEGSKA (reference sequence). CDR3 nucleotide sequence: TGCAGTGCTAGTATCCGCCCTTCTAGCACAGATACGCAGTATTTT. As protein: CSASIRPSSTDTQYF.

This chain connects TRBV4-2 to TRBJ2-7; 8 bases agree with TRBD2. V gave up 0 bases and J gave up 2 bases; unmatched junction bases: 6. Germline V gene sequence: CDR1 LGHNA, CDR2 YNFKEQ. This CDR3 contains 16 residues. CDR3 residues: CASSQDVTSGAYEQYF. In DNA form, the CDR3 reads TGTGCCAGCAGCCAAGATGTAACTAGCGGAGCCTACGAGCAGTACTTC.

The chain joins TRBV6-5 to TRBJ1-1; the D gene is possibly TRBD1 (6 bases). The CDR3 has 15 residues. CDR1 and CDR2 (germline): MNHEY, SVGAGI. Trimming cost V 7 bases and J 1 base, with 16 bases left between them. CDR3 sequence: CASTLDSYSNTEAFF. The CDR3 DNA reads TGTGCCAGCACCCTGGACAGCTACTCGAACACTGAAGCTTTCTTT.

The chain couples TRBV3-1 (or the pseudogene TRBV3-2) to TRBJ2-7; D possibly corresponds to TRBD1 (5 bases). The CDR3 contains 14 residues. V dropped 4 bases and J dropped 6 bases, with 16 bases sitting between them. Germline CDR1 reads LGHDT; CDR2 reads YNNKEL (reference sequence). Here the CDR3 DNA reads TGTGCCAGCAGCCTTAGACGGACATCTGCCGAGCAGTACTTC. Translating gives CASSLRRTSAEQYF.

This chain uses TRBV5-5 with TRBJ1-5; D ambiguous. From germline, CDR1 is SGHKS and CDR2 YYEKEE (reference sequence). Between the trimmed V and J ends, which lost 0 bases and 7 bases, there was a span of 11 bases. The CDR3 spans 14 residues. The CDR3 spells CASSLAGPGQPQHF. The CDR3 DNA sequence: TGTGCCAGCAGCTTGGCAGGACCGGGACAGCCCCAGCATTTT.

The chain uses TRBV7-2 and TRBJ1-2, with 7 bases aligning to TRBD1. Germline CDR1 reads SGHTA; CDR2 reads FQGNSA. Losses at the gene ends were 4 bases for V and 4 bases for J; bases not matched to a gene: 6. CDR3 length equals 14 residues. The CDR3 sequence is CASSSQTGFYGYTF. The DNA of the CDR3 is TGTGCCAGCAGCTCCCAGACAGGGTTCTATGGCTACACCTTC.

The CDR3 nucleotides are TGTGCCACCAGTGACGGAGGAAAAGCCCGTTATGAGCAGTTCTTC. It translates to CATSDGGKARYEQFF. The J gene is TRBJ2-1, the V gene TRBV24-1, with D perhaps TRBD2 (5 bases). Germline V gene data show CDR1 as KGHDR and CDR2 as SFDVKD. CDR3 size: 15 residues. The V gene lost 4 bases and the J gene lost 8 bases, with 17 bases spanning the gap.

The chain recombines TRBV6-2 or TRBV6-3 with TRBJ1-5, with 9 bases that match TRBD1. The germline V gene has CDR1 MNHEY and CDR2 SVGEGT. Trimming removed 6 bases from V and 7 bases from J; junction bases left unmatched: 10. CDR3 size: 15 residues. In DNA, the CDR3 is TGTGCCAGCAGCGAGACAGGGGGGTTTTACCAGCCCCAGCATTTT. Translating gives CASSETGGFYQPQHF.

This clone appeared a few times. The chain couples TRBV7-9 to TRBJ2-7; D unclear. CDR1 and CDR2 (germline): SEHNR, FQNEAQ (reference sequence). V lost 7 bases, J lost 2 bases, and 12 bases lay in between. The CDR3 contains 13 residues. CDR3 sequence (DNA): TGTGCCAGCACTTTAACCATACCCTACGAGCAGTACTTC. Amino acids: CASTLTIPYEQYF.

CDR3 in amino acids: CASSSRGEGLYGYTF. The CDR3 region has the DNA TGTGCCAGCAGCTCCAGGGGGGAGGGGTTATATGGCTACACCTTC. V usage is TRBV9 and J usage is TRBJ1-2; the match to TRBD1 covers 7 bases. CDR1 SGDLS and CDR2 YYNGEE come from the germline V gene. The CDR3 has 15 amino acids. V shed 4 bases and J 5 bases; nucleotides not matched to a gene: 11.

The V call is TRBV20-1, the J call TRBJ1-4; D unclear. Germline lookup yields CDR1 DFQATT and CDR2 SNEGSKA (reference sequence). Trimming left V 3 bases short and J 0 bases short, with 5 bases between. CDR3 size: 13 residues. The CDR3 bases are TGCAGTGCTAGTCCCACAACTAATGAAAAACTGTTTTTT. Translating it yields CSASPTTNEKLFF.

This clone came up once. The chain employs TRBV27 and TRBJ1-1; possibly TRBD1 for D (5 bases). V gave up 4 bases and J gave up 8 bases, with 32 bases separating them. The CDR3 contains 19 residues. The germline V gene encodes CDR1 MNHEY and CDR2 SMNVEV (reference sequence). CDR3 in DNA: TGTGCCAGCAGTTCCCTGTCGGTAGGCCGCCCAGGGAAACTGTTGGAAGCTTTCTTT. Amino acid sequence: CASSSLSVGRPGKLLEAFF.

The J gene is TRBJ2-5, the V gene TRBV6-4; D ambiguous. This CDR3 is 13 amino acids long. V lost 5 bases and J 5 bases, leaving 12 bases between the germline ends. In germline, CDR1 is MRHNA, CDR2 SNTAGT. CDR3 nucleotides: TGTGCCAGCAGTTCGGGTCCCGGGGAGACCCAGTACTTC. It specifies CASSSGPGETQYF.

In its sample, this clone was seen a few times. The rearrangement uses TRBV7-9 and TRBJ2-2; unclear D gene. The CDR3 extends over 13 amino acids. Germline CDR1 reads SEHNR; CDR2 reads FQNEAQ (reference sequence). V was clipped by 2 bases and J by 8 bases, with 9 bases between them. The CDR3 nucleotides read TGTGCCAGCAGCTTAAGGCCCGCGGGGGAGCTGTTTTTT. The encoded protein is CASSLRPAGELFF.